A single sample is the source of the 13 T cell receptor beta chains below, sequenced in a study of spatial heterogeneity in lung cancer. Each CDR3 protein gets one entry after TCRdb re-called the 5' RACE reads with MiXCR. The sample yields tens of thousands of distinct CDR3 sequences, 6% to 9% seen once. As to time point: sample taken at primary tumor resection. Unsorted samples of tumor, nontumor lung or frozen PBMC had their whole RNA sequenced. Material: PBMCs, obtained at surgery. The receptors shown here come from a female donor with early-stage non-small cell lung cancer.

This clonotype was counted ten times or more. V is TRBV7-7 and J is TRBJ2-1; the match to TRBD2 covers 8 bases. V trimming: 3 bases; J trimming: 9 bases; junction bases outside the gene matches: 4. This CDR3 contains 13 residues. CDR1 is SSHAT and CDR2 is FNYEAQ in the germline V gene (reference sequence). The CDR3 coding sequence is TGTGCCAGCAGCTTGACTAGCGATAGTGAGCAGTTCTTC. Residues: CASSLTSDSEQFF. The whole variable domain, filled in from reference TRBV7-7 and TRBJ2-1, reads GAGVSQSPRYKVTKRGQDVTLRCDPISSHATLYWYQQALGQGPEFLTYFNYEAQPDKSGLPSDRFSAERPEGSISTLTIQRTEQRDSAMYRCASSLTSDSEQFFGPGTRLTVL.

This clonotype has at least ten counts. The CDR3 DNA is TGTGCGAGCTATTCTCTACTTGCCGGGGAGCTGTTTTTT. This codes for CASYSLLAGELFF. The chain employs TRBV28 and TRBJ2-2; D gene uncertain. The CDR3 spans 13 residues. Germline V gene data show CDR1 as MDHEN and CDR2 as SYDVKM.

This clonotype was seen at least ten times. This chain joins TRBV7-9 and TRBJ2-5, with TRBD2 matching 12 bases. CDR3 size: 17 residues. Per the germline V gene, CDR1 is SEHNR and CDR2 is FQNEAQ (reference sequence). V was clipped by 3 bases and J by 2 bases; unmatched bases: 7. The CDR3: CASSFETSGGRQETQYF. The DNA for the CDR3 is TGTGCCAGCAGCTTCGAGACTAGCGGGGGACGTCAAGAGACCCAGTACTTC. The full variable domain, rest sourced from reference TRBV7-9 and TRBJ2-5, is DTGVSQNPRHKITKRGQNVTFRCDPISEHNRLYWYRQTLGQGPEFLTYFQNEAQLEKSRLLSDRFSAERPKGSFSTLEIQRTEQGDSAMYLCASSFETSGGRQETQYFGPGTRLLVL.

Many counts were recorded for this clonotype. V and J are TRBV13 and TRBJ2-7; D perhaps matches TRBD1 (6 bases). Trimming shortened V by 5 bases and J by 3 bases, and 14 bases separated the two germline ends. CDR3 length: 14 residues. Germline CDR1 is PRHDT and CDR2 is FYEKMQ (reference sequence). CDR3 nucleotides: TGTGCCAGCAGCCCCGGGACATATGACTACGAGCAGTACTTC. Protein sequence: CASSPGTYDYEQYF.

This clonotype was recorded a few times. The chain carries TRBV2 and TRBJ2-3, with TRBD1 identical over 7 bases. Germline V gene lookup returns CDR1 SNHLY and CDR2 FYNNEI. V was pared by 5 bases and J by 0 bases, with 2 bases of the junction left unmatched. The CDR3 runs to 14 residues. This CDR3 is CASSYRGSTDTQYF. CDR3 in DNA: TGTGCCAGCAGTTACAGGGGAAGCACAGATACGCAGTATTTT.

Many counts were recorded for this clonotype. This chain uses TRBV6-1 with TRBJ2-7; 9 bases are shared with TRBD1. This CDR3 contains 15 residues. Trimming removed 3 bases from V and 1 base from J; junction bases left unmatched: 4. Germline V gene sequence: CDR1 MNHNS, CDR2 SASEGT. For the CDR3, the DNA is TGTGCCAGCAGTGACCTCGGGACAGGGTCCTACGAGCAGTACTTC. Translation: CASSDLGTGSYEQYF.

This clonotype was observed a handful of times. The chain couples TRBV5-1 to TRBJ2-5, with a weak D call TRBD2 (6 bases). Looked up from germline, CDR1 is SGHRS and CDR2 is YFSETQ. Trimming cost V 0 bases and J 7 bases, with 10 bases left between them. This CDR3 has 13 amino acids. In nucleotides, the CDR3 is TGCGCCAGCAGCTTGGGACTAGATGGGACCCAGTACTTC. Its translation is CASSLGLDGTQYF. Full variable domain (rest looked up from reference TRBV5-1 and TRBJ2-5): KAGVTQTPRYLIKTRGQQVTLSCSPISGHRSVSWYQQTPGQGLQFLFEYFSETQRNKGNFPGRFSGRQFSNSRSEMNVSTLELGDSALYLCASSLGLDGTQYFGPGTRLLVL.

This clonotype was picked up many times. V and J are TRBV20-1 and TRBJ2-1, with 7 bases that match TRBD2. V shed 6 bases, J shed 4 bases, and the junction held 9 bases outside the gene matches. Germline lookup yields CDR1 DFQATT and CDR2 SNEGSKA (reference sequence). CDR3 length: 14 residues. The DNA for the CDR3 is TGCAGTGCGATCGGCGCTAGCGGTTACAATGAGCAGTTCTTC. Its translation is CSAIGASGYNEQFF.

There are many counts of this clonotype. This chain uses TRBV20-1 with TRBJ1-1, with D possibly TRBD1 on 5 matching bases. V was cut by 6 bases and J by 4 bases, with 15 bases left in between. Germline V CDR1 and CDR2: DFQATT, SNEGSKA (reference sequence). This CDR3 has 13 residues. As DNA, the CDR3 is TGCAGTGCAAGGGTCTTGGGGGGCACTGAAGCTTTCTTT. This translates into CSARVLGGTEAFF.

Concerning this clonotype: This may come from a read error, since a much larger clone is one base off. The V and J genes are TRBV29-1 and TRBJ1-1; D is unclear. Trimming shortened V by 7 bases and J by 4 bases, and 13 bases separated the two germline ends. Germline V CDR1 and CDR2: SQVTM, ANQGSEA. The CDR3 is 12 residues long. In DNA form, the CDR3 reads TGCAGCGGGCTGGGCCCGATCACTGAAGCTTTCTTT. This sequence encodes CSGLGPITEAFF.

This clonotype showed up many times. V is TRBV2 and J is TRBJ2-1, with D perhaps TRBD1 (5 bases). V lost 2 bases and J lost 1, with 18 bases in between. This CDR3 has 18 amino acids. CDR1 is SNHLY, CDR2 FYNNEI, per germline. Here the CDR3 DNA reads TGTGCCAGCAGTGAACACGTCGGGCAGGGCCGGTCCTACAATGAGCAGTTCTTC. This translates into CASSEHVGQGRSYNEQFF.

This clonotype was recorded many times. The chain carries TRBV29-1 and TRBJ2-1; 8 bases are a match to TRBD1. CDR1 SQVTM and CDR2 ANQGSEA come from the germline V gene. There are 13 residues in the CDR3. Trimming took 5 bases from V and 2 from J; bases not matched to a gene: 2. The CDR3 here is CSVTGGTYNEQFF. The DNA for the CDR3 is TGCAGCGTTACAGGGGGTACCTACAATGAGCAGTTCTTC.

Ten or more counts support this clonotype. The chain combines TRBV19 with TRBJ2-5; the match to TRBD2 covers 9 bases. V dropped 8 bases and J dropped 5; count of bases not matched to a gene: 12. Per germline, CDR1 LNHDA and CDR2 SQIVND (reference sequence). The CDR3 covers 15 residues. In DNA, the CDR3 is TGTGCCAGTCGAGGAAATAGCGGGGGACGGGAGACCCAGTACTTC. Protein: CASRGNSGGRETQYF.